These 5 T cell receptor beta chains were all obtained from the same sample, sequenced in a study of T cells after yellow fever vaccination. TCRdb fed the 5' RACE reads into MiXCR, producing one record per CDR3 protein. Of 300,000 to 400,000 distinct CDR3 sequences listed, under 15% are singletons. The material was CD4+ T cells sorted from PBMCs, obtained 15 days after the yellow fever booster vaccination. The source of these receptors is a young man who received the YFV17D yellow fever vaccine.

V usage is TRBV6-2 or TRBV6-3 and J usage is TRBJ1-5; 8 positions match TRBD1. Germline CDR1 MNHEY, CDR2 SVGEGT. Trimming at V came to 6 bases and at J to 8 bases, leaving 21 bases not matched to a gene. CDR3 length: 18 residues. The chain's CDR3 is CASRDYGPDRGRGEPQHF. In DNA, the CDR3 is TGTGCCAGCAGGGATTACGGCCCCGACAGGGGCCGCGGTGAGCCCCAGCATTTT.

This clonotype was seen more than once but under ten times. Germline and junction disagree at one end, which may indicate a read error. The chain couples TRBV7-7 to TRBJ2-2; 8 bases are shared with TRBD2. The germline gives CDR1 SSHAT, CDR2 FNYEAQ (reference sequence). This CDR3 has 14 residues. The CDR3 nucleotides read TGTGCTAGCAGCGTAACTAGCGGCGCCGGGGAGCTGTTTTTT. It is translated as CASSVTSGAGELFF.

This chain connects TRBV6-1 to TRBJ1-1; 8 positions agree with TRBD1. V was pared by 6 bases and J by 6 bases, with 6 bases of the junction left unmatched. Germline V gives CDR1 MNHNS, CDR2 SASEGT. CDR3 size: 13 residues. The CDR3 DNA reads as TGTGCCAGCAGGATGACAGGGGCGGCTGAAGCTTTCTTT. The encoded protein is CASRMTGAAEAFF.

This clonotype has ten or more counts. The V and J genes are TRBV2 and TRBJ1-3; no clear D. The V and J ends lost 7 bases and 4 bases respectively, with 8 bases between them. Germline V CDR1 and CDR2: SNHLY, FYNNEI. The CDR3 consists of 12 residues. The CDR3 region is CASKLTGNTIYF. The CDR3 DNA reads TGTGCCAGCAAGCTAACGGGAAACACCATATATTTT. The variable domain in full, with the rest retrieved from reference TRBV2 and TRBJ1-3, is EPEVTQTPSHQVTQMGQEVILRCVPISNHLYFYWYRQILGQKVEFLVSFYNNEISEKSEIFDDQFSVERPDGSNFTLKIRSTKLEDSAMYFCASKLTGNTIYFGEGSWLTVV.

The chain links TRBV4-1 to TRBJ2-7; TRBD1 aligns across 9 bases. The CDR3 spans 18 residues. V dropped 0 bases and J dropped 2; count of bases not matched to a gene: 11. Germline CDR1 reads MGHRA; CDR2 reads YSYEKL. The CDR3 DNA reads TGCGCCAGCAGCCAAGAATACAGGGGGCTGGTACCGACCTACGAGCAGTACTTC. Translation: CASSQEYRGLVPTYEQYF.